This T cell receptor (beta chain) comes out of a study of T cell changes during pregnancy in multiple sclerosis (dated by TCRdb to 2018 to 2020). Notes on the research overall: In women with multiple sclerosis, the researchers looked at how the T cell repertoire shifted as pregnancy progressed.

Receptors were amplified or captured by the immunoSEQ multiplex PCR assay. TCRdb holds this immuneACCESS table with in-frame rearrangements only. Some clones are missing; in checked studies, unresolved V genes explain under half, and the rest has no known cause. The sample yields 40,000 to 60,000 clones; roughly 92% were counted once. Just under 0.75% of the sample rests with the top ten. Trimming at the junction amounts to 1 base on V and 1 base on J, and the germline ends lie 13 bases apart. CDR1 KGHSY and CDR2 FQNENV were looked up in the germline V gene. From the cysteine up to the phenylalanine, the CDR3 has a length of 16 residues. The entry retains the CDR3 DNA only, 48 bases that are in frame from base 1. This clone is a singleton in its sample. Its specific antigen is unknown. Base quality data are lacking; no much larger clone is found one base away.

This sequence uses TRBV16 and TRBJ1-1; TRBD1 is possibly the D segment (6 matching bases). Specimen: CD4+ T cells from peripheral blood mononuclear cells, collected in the third trimester of pregnancy. This receptor was identified in a female donor with multiple sclerosis, enrolled in a pregnancy study. The DNA sequence is given as TGTGCCAGCAGCCAATTCGGTCTGACAGGGAACACTGAAGCTTTCTTT. Its amino acids are CASSQFGLTGNTEAFF.